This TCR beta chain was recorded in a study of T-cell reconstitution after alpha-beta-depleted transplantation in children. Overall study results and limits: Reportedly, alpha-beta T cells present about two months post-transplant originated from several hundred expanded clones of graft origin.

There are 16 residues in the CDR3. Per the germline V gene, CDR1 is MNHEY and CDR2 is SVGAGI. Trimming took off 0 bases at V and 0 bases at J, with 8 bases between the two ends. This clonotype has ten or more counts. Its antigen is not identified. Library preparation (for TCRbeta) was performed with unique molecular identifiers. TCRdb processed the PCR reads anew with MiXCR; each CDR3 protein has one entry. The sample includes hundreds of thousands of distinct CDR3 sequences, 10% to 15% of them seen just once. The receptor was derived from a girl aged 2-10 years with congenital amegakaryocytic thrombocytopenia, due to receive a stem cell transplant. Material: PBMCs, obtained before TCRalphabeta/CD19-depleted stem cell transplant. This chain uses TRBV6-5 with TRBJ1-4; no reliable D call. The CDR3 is CASSYSFRATNEKLFF. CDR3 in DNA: TGTGCCAGCAGTTACTCGTTCCGAGCAACTAATGAAAAACTGTTTTTT.